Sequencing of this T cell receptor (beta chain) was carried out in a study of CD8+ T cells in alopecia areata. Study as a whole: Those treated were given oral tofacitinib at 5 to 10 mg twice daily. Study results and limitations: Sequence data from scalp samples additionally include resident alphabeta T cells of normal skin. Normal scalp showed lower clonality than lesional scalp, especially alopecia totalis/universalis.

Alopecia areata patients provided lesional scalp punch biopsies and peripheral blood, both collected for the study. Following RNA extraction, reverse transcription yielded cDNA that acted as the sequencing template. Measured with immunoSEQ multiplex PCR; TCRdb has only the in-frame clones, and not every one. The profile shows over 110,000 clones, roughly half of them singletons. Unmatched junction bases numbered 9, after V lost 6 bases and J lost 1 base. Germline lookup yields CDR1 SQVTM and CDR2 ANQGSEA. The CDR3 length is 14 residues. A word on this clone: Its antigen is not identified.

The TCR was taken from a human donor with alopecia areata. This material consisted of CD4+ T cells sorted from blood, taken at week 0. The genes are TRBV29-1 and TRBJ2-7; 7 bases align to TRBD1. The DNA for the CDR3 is TGCAGCGTGAGACCCGGGACAGCTTCCTACGAGCAGTACTTC. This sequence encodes CSVRPGTASYEQYF.